These 28 T cell receptor beta chains were sequenced from one sample in a study of T cells in Graves' hyperthyroidism and ophthalmopathy. Amplification of TCR beta CDR3 regions was performed using RNA transcripts as template. The study used the HTBI primer set for a first-round RT-PCR of the TCR CDR3. One entry per CDR3 protein results from TCRdb running MiXCR on the multiplex PCR reads. The repertoire includes fewer than 450,000 distinct CDR3 sequences, about 16% of them detected once, and approximately 19% sits in the top ten. Sequenced input: blood. Receptors were obtained from a woman between 55 and 75 years old with Graves' ophthalmopathy.

This clonotype was seen a handful of times. This sequence joins TRBV19 and TRBJ2-5, with D perhaps matching TRBD2 (6 bases). V was trimmed by 3 bases and J by 2 bases, leaving 16 bases between them. The germline V gene encodes CDR1 LNHDA and CDR2 SQIVND (reference sequence). This CDR3 region has 16 residues. The CDR3 DNA sequence: TGTGCCAGTAGTATCAAGGGCGGGGTTACTCAAGAGACCCAGTACTTC. It codes for CASSIKGGVTQETQYF.

The chain carries TRBV11-3 and TRBJ2-1; TRBD2 aligns across 8 bases. Germline V gene sequence: CDR1 SGHNT, CDR2 YENEEA. The CDR3 runs to 15 residues. Losses at the gene ends were 5 bases for V and 8 bases for J; bases not matched to a gene: 11. The CDR3 DNA is TGTGCCAGCAGCAGAGGCAGCGGGAGCGGGTATGAGCAGTTCTTC. It is translated as CASSRGSGSGYEQFF.

As concerns this clonotype: One junction end disagrees with the germline gene, perhaps due to a read error. The chain carries TRBV2 and TRBJ2-6, with TRBD2 identical over 7 bases. CDR1 is SNHLY and CDR2 is FYNNEI in the germline V gene. This CDR3 region has 14 residues. In DNA, the CDR3 is TGTGCCAGCGGGGGGGTTGGTGGGGCCGACGTCCTGACTTTC. As protein: CASGGVGGADVLTF.

The chain has TRBV19 and TRBJ2-5, with TRBD1 matching over 10 bases. Germline assignment: CDR1 LNHDA and CDR2 SQIVND (reference sequence). Unmatched junction bases numbered 7, after V lost 5 bases and J lost 4 bases. There are 15 residues in the CDR3. The chain's CDR3 is CASSVGTGEGETQYF. The CDR3 DNA sequence: TGTGCCAGTAGTGTCGGGACAGGGGAAGGAGAGACCCAGTACTTC. Based on the CDR3 plus reference TRBV19 and TRBJ2-5, the full variable domain is DGGITQSPKYLFRKEGQNVTLSCEQNLNHDAMYWYRQDPGQGLRLIYYSQIVNDFQKGDIAEGYSVSREKKESFPLTVTSAQKNPTAFYLCASSVGTGEGETQYFGPGTRLLVL.

This sequence joins TRBV25-1 and TRBJ1-5; D unclear. The V gene lost 2 bases and the J gene lost 4 bases, with 12 bases spanning the gap. CDR1 MGHDK and CDR2 SYGVNS come from the germline V gene. The CDR3 loop spans 15 amino acids. The CDR3, as DNA: TGTGCCAGCAGTGAAAGCGATGGGAGGAATCAGCCCCAGCATTTT. It translates to CASSESDGRNQPQHF.

The chain joins TRBV18 to TRBJ2-7; D is ambiguous. Trimming removed 0 bases at V and 7 bases at J, with 16 bases between. The CDR3 length is 15 residues. The germline V gene encodes CDR1 KGHSH and CDR2 LQKENI. CDR3 nucleotides: TGTGCCAGCTCACCACCGGCGTCTACCCTTTGGGAGCAGTACTTC. This sequence encodes CASSPPASTLWEQYF.

In its sample, this clonotype was seen many times. The genes are TRBV20-1 and TRBJ2-2; no reliable D call. V was trimmed by 5 bases and J by 4 bases, leaving 11 bases between them. Germline-derived CDR1 and CDR2 are DFQATT and SNEGSKA (reference sequence). This CDR3 contains 13 residues. The CDR3 DNA reads TGCAGTGCTCTCGGTACAGTCACCGGGGAGCTGTTTTTT. Its translation is CSALGTVTGELFF.

Ten or more counts support this clonotype. The CDR3 reads CASSLSGNLRTDTQYF. In DNA form, the CDR3 reads TGTGCCAGCAGTTTATCCGGGAACCTTCGCACAGATACGCAGTATTTT. This chain connects TRBV27 to TRBJ2-3, with D perhaps matching TRBD2 (5 bases). This CDR3 comprises 16 residues. CDR1 and CDR2 (germline): MNHEY, SMNVEV (reference sequence). Trimming took off 0 bases at V and 1 base at J, with 11 bases between the two ends.

This clonotype turned up a few times. The V and J genes are TRBV5-1 and TRBJ2-7; D not resolved. CDR1 is SGHRS and CDR2 is YFSETQ in the germline V gene. This CDR3 spans 13 amino acids. Trimming pared 2 bases from V and 1 base from J, leaving 7 bases between. CDR3 nucleotides: TGCGCCAGCAGCTTTACCAATTCCTACGAGCAGTACTTC. Translated, it gives CASSFTNSYEQYF.

This clonotype came up many times. V gene TRBV6-1 combines with J gene TRBJ1-6; D unclear. CDR3 length equals 18 residues. Trimming left V 0 bases short and J 6 bases short, with 18 bases between. CDR1 is MNHNS, CDR2 SASEGT, per germline. CDR3 sequence reads: CASSEARIGSVANSPLHF. DNA of the CDR3: TGTGCCAGCAGTGAAGCCCGAATAGGAAGCGTGGCTAATTCACCCCTCCACTTT.

This clonotype was observed a few times. The chain couples TRBV19 to TRBJ2-1; D assignment may be TRBD1 or TRBD2 (5 bases each). The CDR3 has 14 residues. The germline gives CDR1 LNHDA, CDR2 SQIVND (reference sequence). Trimming cost V 1 base and J 10 bases, with 14 bases left between them. CDR3 region: CASSIGGYSPEQFF. The CDR3 DNA is TGTGCCAGTAGTATAGGGGGGTACAGCCCCGAGCAGTTCTTC.

As concerns this clonotype: A much bigger clone sits one base away, suggesting this may be a read error. V usage is TRBV6-1 and J usage is TRBJ2-7; 13 bases fit TRBD2. Germline CDR1 reads MNHNS; CDR2 reads SASEGT. The CDR3 runs 16 residues. Germline trimming cut 7 bases from V and 5 bases from J; bases unmatched to any gene: 11. CDR3 sequence: CASNRGTSGIPHEQYF. The CDR3, as DNA: TGTGCCAGCAACCGAGGGACTAGCGGGATTCCCCACGAGCAGTACTTC.

This clonotype was counted at least ten times. This chain uses TRBV3-1 with TRBJ2-4; D ambiguous. The V end was cut by 0 bases, the J end by 6 bases, with 12 bases between. CDR3 length: 15 amino acids. The germline V gene encodes CDR1 LGHDT and CDR2 YNNKEL (reference sequence). CDR3 bases: TGTGCCAGCAGCCAAGATGCCTTTACCGGAAACATTCAGTACTTC. Its protein is CASSQDAFTGNIQYF. The whole variable domain, remainder taken from reference TRBV3-1 and TRBJ2-4, is DTAVSQTPKYLVTQMGNDKSIKCEQNLGHDTMYWYKQDSKKFLKIMFSYNNKELIINETVPNRFSPKSPDKAHLNLHINSLELGDSAVYFCASSQDAFTGNIQYFGAGTRLSVL.

This clonotype has at least ten counts. The V call is TRBV2, the J call TRBJ2-3, with TRBD2 identical over 9 bases. The CDR3 has 13 residues. The germline V gene has CDR1 SNHLY and CDR2 FYNNEI. The junction had 1 base not matched to a gene; V was cut back by 4 bases and J by 5 bases. CDR3 sequence reads: CASSATSGDTQYF. The CDR3 coding sequence is TGTGCCAGCAGTGCGACTAGCGGAGATACGCAGTATTTT.

This clonotype was recorded at least ten times. This chain joins TRBV28 and TRBJ2-7; 7 nucleotides align to TRBD2. The CDR3 covers 14 residues. After removal of 5 bases from V and 6 bases from J, the junction contained 10 bases not matched to a gene. The germline CDR1 and CDR2 sequences are MDHEN and SYDVKM. CDR3 nucleotides: TGTGCCAGCAGTCTACCCGGGGGGAGTTTCGAGCAGTACTTC. Translated: CASSLPGGSFEQYF.

This clonotype was recorded many times. The J gene is TRBJ2-5, the V gene TRBV11-1, with no clear D. This CDR3 region has 14 residues. Looked up from germline, CDR1 is SGHAT and CDR2 is FQDESV (reference sequence). V was shortened by 0 bases and J by 4 bases, with 9 bases between the two germline ends. The CDR3 loop is CASSLAWERETQYF. The CDR3 DNA sequence: TGTGCCAGCAGCTTAGCGTGGGAACGAGAGACCCAGTACTTC.

There are a few counts of this clonotype. This chain connects TRBV24-1 to TRBJ2-1; no clear D. This CDR3 has 13 amino acids. Germline V gene sequence: CDR1 KGHDR, CDR2 SFDVKD. Between the trimmed V and J ends, which lost 9 bases and 2 bases, there was a span of 10 bases. CDR3 amino acids: CATPGATYNEQFF. CDR3 DNA: TGTGCCACCCCTGGCGCAACCTACAATGAGCAGTTCTTC.

The CDR3 sequence: CSARWPSGANVLTF. CDR3 bases: TGCAGTGCTAGATGGCCTTCTGGGGCCAACGTCCTGACTTTC. The gene calls are TRBV20-1 and TRBJ2-6, with D uncertain. Trimming cost V 2 bases and J 1 base, with 6 bases left between them. The CDR3 has 14 residues. Germline V gene sequence: CDR1 DFQATT, CDR2 SNEGSKA (reference sequence).

This clonotype was seen repeatedly, ten times or more. CDR3 in amino acids: CASSPWEVPTYEQYF. Written as DNA, the CDR3 is TGCGCCAGCAGCCCCTGGGAGGTCCCCACCTACGAGCAGTACTTC. The chain recombines TRBV5-1 with TRBJ2-7; D perhaps matches TRBD2 (6 bases). The CDR3 is 15 amino acids. Germline CDR1 is SGHRS and CDR2 is YFSETQ. Trimming stripped 4 bases from V and 2 bases from J, with 16 bases between.

This clonotype has a count of ten or more. This chain connects TRBV20-1 to TRBJ2-3; no clear D. Trimming cost V 3 bases and J 0 bases, with 10 bases left between them. The CDR3 loop spans 14 amino acids. Looked up from germline, CDR1 is DFQATT and CDR2 is SNEGSKA (reference sequence). The CDR3 here is CSARGVTSTDTQYF. Here the CDR3 DNA reads TGCAGTGCTAGGGGCGTTACTAGCACAGATACGCAGTATTTT.

A note on this clonotype: A much larger clone lies a single base off, so this may be a read error. V and J are TRBV7-9 and TRBJ2-7, with D possibly matching TRBD2 (7 bases). Germline V lookup: CDR1 SEHNR, CDR2 FQNEAQ (reference sequence). The V and J ends lost 2 bases and 7 bases respectively, with 24 bases between them. The length of the CDR3 is 17 residues. CDR3 residues: CASSLFWKTRGAEEQYF. The CDR3 nucleotides read TGTGCCAGCAGCTTATTCTGGAAGACACGGGGGGCGGAGGAGCAGTACTTC.

This clonotype was seen a few times. The V and J genes are TRBV28 and TRBJ1-6; TRBD1 is a possible D gene (6 bases). Trimming removed 6 bases from V and 6 bases from J, with 15 bases in between. The CDR3 has 15 amino acids. Looked up from germline, CDR1 is MDHEN and CDR2 is SYDVKM. The CDR3 loop reads CASSIQGTPNSPLHF. Written as DNA, the CDR3 is TGTGCCAGCAGCATCCAAGGGACACCTAATTCACCCCTCCACTTT.

This clonotype has at least ten counts. The rearrangement uses TRBV28 and TRBJ2-5, with D unresolved. CDR3 length equals 11 residues. In germline, CDR1 is MDHEN, CDR2 SYDVKM. V gave up 5 bases and J gave up 7 bases, with 8 bases separating them. The CDR3 DNA is TGTGCCAGCAGTCCCCATGTGACCCAGTACTTC. Amino acids: CASSPHVTQYF.

This clonotype was found a few times. The chain links TRBV20-1 to TRBJ2-5; 10 bases map to TRBD2. The germline CDR1 and CDR2 sequences are DFQATT and SNEGSKA (reference sequence). The trim removed 7 bases at V and 5 bases at J, leaving 13 bases unmatched. This CDR3 comprises 15 residues. CDR3 in amino acids: CSVASSGRFGETQYF. DNA for the CDR3: TGCAGTGTCGCGTCTAGCGGGAGATTTGGGGAGACCCAGTACTTC.

This clonotype was seen a handful of times. This chain links TRBV3-1 with TRBJ2-7; 9 bases align to TRBD2. J was trimmed by 5 bases and V by 7 bases; bases with no gene match: 9. Germline assignment: CDR1 LGHDT and CDR2 YNNKEL (reference sequence). The CDR3 runs 14 residues. The CDR3 here is CASTGSGRGDEQYF. Here the CDR3 DNA reads TGTGCCAGCACAGGTAGCGGGAGAGGGGACGAGCAGTACTTC.

This chain joins TRBV27 and TRBJ2-5; 9 bases align to TRBD2. The CDR3 contains 17 residues. The trim removed 3 bases at V and 1 base at J, leaving 9 bases unmatched. Germline V gene data show CDR1 as MNHEY and CDR2 as SMNVEV (reference sequence). CDR3 in amino acids: CASSFDAGGRVQETQYF. CDR3 nucleotide sequence: TGTGCCAGCAGTTTTGACGCTGGCGGGAGGGTCCAAGAGACCCAGTACTTC.

Details on this clonotype: One end of the junction varies from germline; a read error may be responsible. The chain uses TRBV20-1 and TRBJ1-2; 9 positions agree with TRBD1. Germline V gene sequence: CDR1 DFQATT, CDR2 SNEGSKA (reference sequence). The CDR3 runs 17 residues. The CDR3: CSARDAIDRGSWYGCTF. CDR3 bases: TGCAGTGCTAGAGATGCGATCGACAGGGGGTCGTGGTATGGCTGCACCTTC.

The sample holds many counts of this clonotype. The rearrangement links TRBV6-2 or TRBV6-3 to TRBJ1-1, with D uncertain. This CDR3 region has 18 residues. V gave up 0 bases and J gave up 1 base, with 18 bases separating them. Germline V lookup: CDR1 MNHEY, CDR2 SVGEGT. CDR3 in DNA: TGTGCCAGCAGTTACTCGAGGAGTGGAAACACCCGGAACACTGAAGCTTTCTTT. Protein sequence: CASSYSRSGNTRNTEAFF.